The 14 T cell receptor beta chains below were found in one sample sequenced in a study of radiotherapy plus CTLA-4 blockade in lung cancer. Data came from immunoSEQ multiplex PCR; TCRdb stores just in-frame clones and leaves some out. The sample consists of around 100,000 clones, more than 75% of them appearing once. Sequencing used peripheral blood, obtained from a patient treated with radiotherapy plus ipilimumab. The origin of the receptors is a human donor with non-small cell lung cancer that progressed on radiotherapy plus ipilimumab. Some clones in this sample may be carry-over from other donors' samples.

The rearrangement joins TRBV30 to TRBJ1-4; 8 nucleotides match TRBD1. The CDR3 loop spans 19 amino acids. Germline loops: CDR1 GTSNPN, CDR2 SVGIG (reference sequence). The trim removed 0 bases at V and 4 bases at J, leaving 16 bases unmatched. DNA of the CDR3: TGTGCCTGGAGTGTAGAGAGAGGGACAGGCCGCAGTTTTAATGAAAAACTGTTTTTT. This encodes CAWSVERGTGRSFNEKLFF.

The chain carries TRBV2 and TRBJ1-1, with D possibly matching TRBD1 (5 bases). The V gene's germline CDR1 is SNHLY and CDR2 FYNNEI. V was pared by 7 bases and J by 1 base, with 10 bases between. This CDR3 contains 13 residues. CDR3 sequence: CASIGTGNTEAFF. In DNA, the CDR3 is TGTGCCAGCATAGGGACGGGGAACACTGAAGCTTTCTTT.

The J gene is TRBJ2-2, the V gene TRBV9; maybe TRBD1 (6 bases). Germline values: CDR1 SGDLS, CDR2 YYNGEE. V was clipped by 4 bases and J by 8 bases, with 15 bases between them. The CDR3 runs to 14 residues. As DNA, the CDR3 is TGTGCCAGCAGCCCATATACAGGGTCAGGGGAGCTGTTTTTT. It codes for CASSPYTGSGELFF.

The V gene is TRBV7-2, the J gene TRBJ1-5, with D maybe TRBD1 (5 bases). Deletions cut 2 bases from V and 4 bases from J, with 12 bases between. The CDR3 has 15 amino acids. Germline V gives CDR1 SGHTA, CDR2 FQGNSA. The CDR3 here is CASSLLAQVNQPQHF. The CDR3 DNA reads TGTGCCAGCAGCTTATTGGCACAGGTTAATCAGCCCCAGCATTTT. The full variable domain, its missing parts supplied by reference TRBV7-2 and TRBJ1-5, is GAGVSQSPSNKVTEKGKDVELRCDPISGHTALYWYRQSLGQGLEFLIYFQGNSAPDKSGLPSDRFSAERTGGSVSTLTIQRTQQEDSAVYLCASSLLAQVNQPQHFGDGTRLSIL.

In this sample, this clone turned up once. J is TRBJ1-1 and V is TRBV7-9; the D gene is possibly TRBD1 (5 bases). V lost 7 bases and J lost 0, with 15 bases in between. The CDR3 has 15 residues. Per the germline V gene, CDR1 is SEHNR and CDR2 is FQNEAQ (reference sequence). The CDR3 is CASILPGGMNTEAFF. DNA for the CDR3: TGTGCCAGCATCCTTCCTGGGGGTATGAACACTGAAGCTTTCTTT.

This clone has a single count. CDR3 residues: CASSPGQGGPDTQYF. CDR3 sequence (DNA): TGCGCCAGCAGCCCCGGACAGGGCGGCCCAGATACGCAGTATTTT. The V and J genes are TRBV5-1 and TRBJ2-3, with TRBD1 matching 8 bases. V lost 4 bases and J lost 4; bases outside the gene matches: 8. The CDR3 covers 15 residues. CDR1 and CDR2 from the germline V gene are SGHRS and YFSETQ.

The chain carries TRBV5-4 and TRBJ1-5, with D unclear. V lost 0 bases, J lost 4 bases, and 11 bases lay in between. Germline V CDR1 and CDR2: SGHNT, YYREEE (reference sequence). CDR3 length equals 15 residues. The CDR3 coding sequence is TGTGCCAGCAGCTTGGGGCCGACCTTGAATCAGCCCCAGCATTTT. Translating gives CASSLGPTLNQPQHF.

The chain's CDR3 is CASAGTGDYEQYF. For the CDR3, the DNA is TGTGCCAGCGCCGGGACAGGCGACTACGAGCAGTACTTC. The chain has TRBV2 and TRBJ2-7, with 8 bases aligning to TRBD1. Trimming removed 8 bases from V and 3 bases from J; junction bases left unmatched: 6. Per germline, CDR1 SNHLY and CDR2 FYNNEI. The CDR3 extends over 13 amino acids.

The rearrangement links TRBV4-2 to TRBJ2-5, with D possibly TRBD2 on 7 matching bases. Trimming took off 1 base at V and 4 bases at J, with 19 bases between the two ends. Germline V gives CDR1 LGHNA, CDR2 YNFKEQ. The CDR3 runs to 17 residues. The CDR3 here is CASSQVSGGGRGETQYF. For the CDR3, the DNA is TGTGCCAGCAGCCAAGTGAGTGGCGGGGGCCGGGGAGAGACCCAGTACTTC.

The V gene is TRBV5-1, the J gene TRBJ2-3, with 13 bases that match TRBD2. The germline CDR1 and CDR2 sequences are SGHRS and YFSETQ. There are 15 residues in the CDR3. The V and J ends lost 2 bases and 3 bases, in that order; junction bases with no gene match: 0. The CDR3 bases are TGCGCCAGCAGCTTACTAGCGGGGGGGACAGATACGCAGTATTTT. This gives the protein CASSLLAGGTDTQYF.

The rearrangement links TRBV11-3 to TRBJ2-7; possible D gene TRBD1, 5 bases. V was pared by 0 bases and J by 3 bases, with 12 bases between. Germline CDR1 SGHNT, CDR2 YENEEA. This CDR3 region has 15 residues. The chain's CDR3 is CASSLEGQGYYEQYF. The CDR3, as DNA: TGTGCCAGCAGCTTAGAGGGGCAGGGTTACTACGAGCAGTACTTC.

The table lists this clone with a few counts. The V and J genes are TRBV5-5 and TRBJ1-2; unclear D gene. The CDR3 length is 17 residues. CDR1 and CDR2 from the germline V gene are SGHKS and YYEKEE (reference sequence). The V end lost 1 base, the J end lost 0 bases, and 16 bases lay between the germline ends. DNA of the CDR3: TGTGCCAGCAGCTTGCAGAGCAACCCATTAGCTAACTATGGCTACACCTTC. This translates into CASSLQSNPLANYGYTF.

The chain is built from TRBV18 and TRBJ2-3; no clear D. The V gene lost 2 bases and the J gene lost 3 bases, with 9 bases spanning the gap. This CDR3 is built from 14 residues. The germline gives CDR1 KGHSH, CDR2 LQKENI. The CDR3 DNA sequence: TGTGCCAGCTCACCAGTGTCGGGTACAGATACGCAGTATTTT. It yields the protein CASSPVSGTDTQYF. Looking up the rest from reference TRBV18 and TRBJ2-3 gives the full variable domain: NAGVMQNPRHLVRRRGQEARLRCSPMKGHSHVYWYRQLPEEGLKFMVYLQKENIIDESGMPKERFSAEFPKEGPSILRIQQVVRGDSAAYFCASSPVSGTDTQYFGPGTRLTVL.

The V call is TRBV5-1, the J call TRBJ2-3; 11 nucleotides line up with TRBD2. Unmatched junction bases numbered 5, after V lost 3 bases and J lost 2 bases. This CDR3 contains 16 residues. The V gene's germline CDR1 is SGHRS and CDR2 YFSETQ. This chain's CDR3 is CASSYLAGGNTDTQYF. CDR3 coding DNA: TGCGCCAGCAGCTACCTAGCGGGGGGCAACACAGATACGCAGTATTTT.